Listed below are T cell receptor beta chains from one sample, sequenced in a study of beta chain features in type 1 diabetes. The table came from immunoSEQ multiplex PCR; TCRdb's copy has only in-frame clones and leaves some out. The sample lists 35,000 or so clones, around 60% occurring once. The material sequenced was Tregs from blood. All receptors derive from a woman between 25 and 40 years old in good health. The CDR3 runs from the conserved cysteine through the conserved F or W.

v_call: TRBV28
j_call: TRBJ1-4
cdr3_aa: CASRTGQNREKLFF

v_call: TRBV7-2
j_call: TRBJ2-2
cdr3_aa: CASSLLAGTNTGELFF

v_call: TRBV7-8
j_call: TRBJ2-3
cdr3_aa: CASILTGLTSGRAADTQYF

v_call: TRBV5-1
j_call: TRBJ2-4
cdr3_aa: CASSSEGYLAKNIQYF

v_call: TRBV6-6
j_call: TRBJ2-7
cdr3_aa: CASSPLTGASGEQYF

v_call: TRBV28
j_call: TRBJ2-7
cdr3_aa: CASSLPVTYEQYF

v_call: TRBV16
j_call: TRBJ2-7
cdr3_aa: CASSHSEGRVF

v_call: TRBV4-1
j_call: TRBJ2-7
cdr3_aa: CASSQELDSNSYEQYF

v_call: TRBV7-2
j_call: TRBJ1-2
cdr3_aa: CASSLRQANYGYTF

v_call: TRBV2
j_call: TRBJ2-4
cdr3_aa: CASSDLTATNIQYF

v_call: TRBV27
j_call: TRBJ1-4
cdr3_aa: CASSPKGLGEKLFF

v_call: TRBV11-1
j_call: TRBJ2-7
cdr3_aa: CASRADGGLTYEQYF

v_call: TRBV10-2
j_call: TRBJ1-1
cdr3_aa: CASSESTGLPEAFF

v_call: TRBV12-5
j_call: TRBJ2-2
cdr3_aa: CASGLVLSGANTGELFF

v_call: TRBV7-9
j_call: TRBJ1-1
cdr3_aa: CASSLGEGRDKAFF

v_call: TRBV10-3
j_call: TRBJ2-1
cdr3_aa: CAISESNLASGIYEQFF

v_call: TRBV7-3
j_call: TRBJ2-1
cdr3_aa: CASSPGTSGNEQFF

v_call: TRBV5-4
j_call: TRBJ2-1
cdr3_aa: CASSLRGSTSGRIPYNEQFF

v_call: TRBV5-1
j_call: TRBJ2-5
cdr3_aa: CASSQDRTAQETQYF

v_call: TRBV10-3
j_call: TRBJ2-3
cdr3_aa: CAISEGQGTDTQYF

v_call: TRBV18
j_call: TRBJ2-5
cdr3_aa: CASSMTGSLKETQYF

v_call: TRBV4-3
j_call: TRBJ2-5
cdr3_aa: CASSQDRGLGGGETQYF

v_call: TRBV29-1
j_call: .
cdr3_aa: CSAVRLAGTLDEQYF

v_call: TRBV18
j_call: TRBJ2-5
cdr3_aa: CASSTDRVETQYF

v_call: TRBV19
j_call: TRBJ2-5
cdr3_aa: CASSIGAGVETQYF

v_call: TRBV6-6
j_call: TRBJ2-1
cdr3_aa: CASSQEQGAWNEQFF